Shown below are 14 T cell receptor beta chains from a single sample sequenced in a study of T cell responses to AZD1222 COVID-19 vaccine. Repertoires were generated with immunoSEQ multiplex PCR, while TCRdb's copy carries only in-frame clones and drops some. The sample has some 150,000 clones, 70% to 90% seen once. The sequencing used peripheral blood, collected on day 0 of MenACWY control vaccination. The receptors were sampled from an adult in good health.

V and J are TRBV10-1 and TRBJ2-7, with D unresolved. The CDR3 totals 16 residues. V was pared by 6 bases and J by 1 base, with 19 bases between. Germline CDR1 and CDR2: WNHNN and SYGVQD (reference sequence). The CDR3 coding sequence is TGCGCCAGCAGACCCATCCGTGGGCCGAATTCCTACGAGCAGTACTTC. This translates into CASRPIRGPNSYEQYF.

This rearrangement joins TRBV5-1 to TRBJ1-6; no clear D gene. CDR1 and CDR2 (germline): SGHRS, YFSETQ. This CDR3 has 17 amino acids. V gave up 0 bases and J gave up 2 bases, with 12 bases separating them. The CDR3 DNA sequence: TGCGCCAGCAGCTTGGAAGGAGGGAACGCCTATAATTCACCCCTCCACTTT. It is translated as CASSLEGGNAYNSPLHF.

CDR3 sequence (DNA): TGTGCCAGCAGCTCTTGGGCGACCTCGTTAGCCGAGCAGTACTTC. This gives the protein CASSSWATSLAEQYF. This rearrangement joins TRBV11-2 to TRBJ2-7; D not certain. There are 15 residues in the CDR3. CDR1 is SGHAT, CDR2 FQNNGV, per germline. The V end lost 4 bases, the J end lost 6 bases, and 19 bases lay between the germline ends.

DNA for the CDR3: TGTGCCAGCAGCTTCCCCGGACCGGGGGGCACAGATACGCAGTATTTT. It encodes CASSFPGPGGTDTQYF. This sequence joins TRBV7-3 and TRBJ2-3; possible D gene TRBD2, 6 bases. Germline-derived CDR1 and CDR2 are SGHTA and FQGTGA. With 3 bases removed from V and 1 base from J, the gap between germline ends came to 14 bases. The length of the CDR3 is 16 residues.

The V gene is TRBV12-5, the J gene TRBJ2-1; no clear D. The V and J ends lost 3 bases and 6 bases respectively, with 9 bases between them. The CDR3 totals 13 residues. Germline CDR1 reads LGHNT; CDR2 reads FRNRAP. CDR3: CASGFLDGNEQFF. In DNA form, the CDR3 reads TGTGCTAGTGGTTTCCTTGACGGCAATGAGCAGTTCTTC.

The chain carries TRBV2 and TRBJ1-2; D is unclear. This CDR3 is 13 amino acids long. Trimming took off 3 bases at V and 8 bases at J, with 13 bases between the two ends. Germline assignment: CDR1 SNHLY and CDR2 FYNNEI. The CDR3 coding sequence is TGTGCCAGCAGTGACAATGGTTGGCAAGGCTACACCTTC. Translated, it gives CASSDNGWQGYTF. The full variable domain, rest sourced from reference TRBV2 and TRBJ1-2, is EPEVTQTPSHQVTQMGQEVILRCVPISNHLYFYWYRQILGQKVEFLVSFYNNEISEKSEIFDDQFSVERPDGSNFTLKIRSTKLEDSAMYFCASSDNGWQGYTFGSGTRLTVV.

The chain links TRBV7-9 to TRBJ1-1, with D possibly TRBD1 on 5 matching bases. Trimming pared 2 bases from V and 11 bases from J, leaving 12 bases between. CDR1 and CDR2 (germline): SEHNR, FQNEAQ (reference sequence). The CDR3 has 12 residues. The CDR3 DNA reads as TGTGCCAGCAGCTTAAGCCAGGGATGGGCTTTCTTT. Protein: CASSLSQGWAFF.

The chain carries TRBV7-2 and TRBJ1-2; D gene unclear. V dropped 1 base and J dropped 5 bases, with 8 bases sitting between them. The CDR3 is 13 amino acids. From germline, CDR1 is SGHTA and CDR2 FQGNSA. CDR3 in amino acids: CASSLDPQYGYTF. DNA for the CDR3: TGTGCCAGCAGCTTAGACCCCCAATATGGCTACACCTTC.

The V and J genes are TRBV12-1 and TRBJ1-5. TRBV12-1 is a documented pseudogene. The CDR3 sequence is 18 residues long. CDR3 nucleotides: TGTGCCAGCAGCTTTGGTCAAAGGGGAGGTTCTAGCAATCAGCCCCAGCATTTT. Amino acid sequence: CASSFGQRGGSSNQPQHF.

This sequence joins TRBV12-3 or TRBV12-4 and TRBJ2-1; D ambiguous. V shed 7 bases and J shed 9 bases, with 13 bases lying between them. This CDR3 contains 12 residues. CDR3 DNA: TGTGCCAGCACCCCACCCGGTGGTGAGCAGTTCTTC. This encodes CASTPPGGEQFF.

The chain employs TRBV30 and TRBJ1-1; D is uncertain. The CDR3 extends over 11 amino acids. Germline lookup yields CDR1 GTSNPN and CDR2 SVGIG (reference sequence). V was cut by 3 bases and J by 0 bases, with 2 bases left in between. DNA of the CDR3: TGTGCCTGGAGATTGAACACTGAAGCTTTCTTT. Amino acid sequence: CAWRLNTEAFF.

The CDR3 spells CATHSGFPATNEKLFF. CDR3 DNA sequence: TGTGCCACCCACTCGGGATTTCCTGCAACTAATGAAAAACTGTTTTTT. This rearrangement joins TRBV19 to TRBJ1-4; D is uncertain. V dropped 10 bases and J dropped 0 bases, with 18 bases sitting between them. This CDR3 contains 16 residues. Germline loops: CDR1 LNHDA, CDR2 SQIVND (reference sequence). The whole variable domain, remainder taken from reference TRBV19 and TRBJ1-4, is DGGITQSPKYLFRKEGQNVTLSCEQNLNHDAMYWYRQDPGQGLRLIYYSQIVNDFQKGDIAEGYSVSREKKESFPLTVTSAQKNPTAFYLCATHSGFPATNEKLFFGSGTQLSVL.

The V call is TRBV27, the J call TRBJ1-3; D is ambiguous. Per germline, CDR1 MNHEY and CDR2 SMNVEV (reference sequence). The CDR3 length is 15 residues. V gave up 3 bases and J gave up 0 bases, with 9 bases separating them. This CDR3 is CASSFSGSSGNTIYF. CDR3 DNA sequence: TGTGCCAGCAGTTTCTCAGGTTCCTCTGGAAACACCATATATTTT.

J is TRBJ2-3 and V is TRBV27; a possible D gene is TRBD1 (5 bases). This CDR3 region has 16 residues. The ends were cut back, 4 bases at V and 2 bases at J, with 16 bases in the middle. Germline lookup yields CDR1 MNHEY and CDR2 SMNVEV (reference sequence). The CDR3 DNA reads as TGTGCCAGCAGTTATGGGGCGCCTCGTCTCACAGATACGCAGTATTTT. Translation: CASSYGAPRLTDTQYF.